This T cell receptor (beta chain) was documented in a study of T cell responses to AZD1222 COVID-19 vaccine. The table came from immunoSEQ multiplex PCR; TCRdb's copy has only in-frame clones and leaves some out. This table has 140,000 or so clones, around 84% appearing once. Trimming left V 4 bases short and J 2 bases short, with 12 bases between. The CDR3 covers 14 residues. Per the germline V gene, CDR1 is MNHEY and CDR2 is SMNVEV (reference sequence). To note about this clone: The antigen is not known.

Study-wide results and caveats: Baseline seropositivity characterized only six or seven AZD1222 recipients. Donors were mostly white British, more females; clonal diversity possibly underestimated.

This sample comprised peripheral blood, obtained 28 days after the second AZD1222 dose. The V call is TRBV27, the J call TRBJ2-7; tentative D call: TRBD1 (6 bases). The source is an adult who received the AZD1222 COVID-19 vaccine. The CDR3 nucleotides read TGTGCCAGCAGTTCCATTGACAGGACCTACGAGCAGTACTTC. It specifies CASSSIDRTYEQYF.